These 2 T cell receptor beta chains came from one sample sequenced in a study of CD8 T cells in Susac syndrome. Reverse transcription of roughly 0.5 to 1 ug RNA used random hexamers. MiXCR, run by TCRdb on the immunoSEQ multiplex PCR reads, gives a single entry per CDR3 protein. The top ten hold under 0.15% of the sample, which has 150,000 or so distinct CDR3 sequences, roughly 96% seen once. The sample was CD8+ T cells from PBMCs. The receptors here all came from a human donor with multiple sclerosis.

V and J are TRBV27 and TRBJ1-6; tentatively, D is TRBD1 (5 bases). The CDR3 has 13 amino acids. CDR1 is MNHEY, CDR2 SMNVEV, per germline (reference sequence). V lost 3 bases and J lost 7, with 7 bases in between. Here the CDR3 DNA reads TGTGCCAGCAGTTTTGGGGGGAATTCACCCCTCCACTTT. Translated: CASSFGGNSPLHF.

The chain joins TRBV9 to TRBJ2-1; D remains ambiguous. This CDR3 spans 15 amino acids. Trimming removed 4 bases from V and 0 bases from J, with 11 bases in between. Per the germline V gene, CDR1 is SGDLS and CDR2 is YYNGEE. CDR3 coding DNA: TGTGCCAGCAGCAGCCTGGGCAACTCCTACAATGAGCAGTTCTTC. Its translation: CASSSLGNSYNEQFF.